This TCR beta chain was found in a study of T cell repertoires in aging, cancer and after chemotherapy. TCR beta rearrangements were amplified from peripheral blood genomic DNA. Trimming shortened V by 5 bases and J by 8 bases, and 12 bases separated the two germline ends. Germline V lookup: CDR1 LNHDA, CDR2 SQIVND (reference sequence). This CDR3 has 12 amino acids. Rearranged V-D-J TRB sequences were amplified with a mixed TRB-A/B primer pool. TCRdb re-derived calls from the multiplex PCR reads in MiXCR, one entry per CDR3 protein. The table records roughly 3,400 distinct CDR3 sequences, around 26% of them present only once. This clonotype was detected only a few times.

The chain is built from TRBV19 and TRBJ1-1; D possibly corresponds to TRBD1 (5 bases). The source is a human donor with a solid tumor. Material: blood. CDR3 sequence: CASSPYRTEAFF. CDR3 bases: TGTGCCAGTAGTCCCTACAGGACCGAAGCTTTCTTT.